Listed below are T cell receptor beta chains from one sample, sequenced in a study of blood T cell repertoires in COVID-19. Sequencing used immunoSEQ multiplex PCR; TCRdb keeps in-frame clones, though not all of them. The table has about 45,000 clones, roughly 87% seen once. Sequences were obtained from peripheral blood. Source of these receptors: a human donor in a cohort sampled during active COVID-19. Each CDR3 is given with its conserved first and last residue. The D gene is left open where the match is weak. Only some rows state a clone size, as once, few, many or a class for expanded clones.

TRBD2 TRBJ2-7 TRBV28 few TGTGCCAGCAAACTTGGGGGGGAGAGCTCCTACGAGCAGTACTTC CASKLGGESSYEQYF
TRBD2 TRBJ2-1 TRBV6-5 - TGTGCCAGCAGTTACCGGCTAGCGGGAGGGCTTGGGCAGTTCTTC CASSYRLAGGLGQFF
TRBD2 TRBJ2-2 TRBV25-1 once TGTGCCAGCAGGGGACTAGCGGGAGGGCGAAACACCGGGGAGCTGTTTTTT CASRGLAGGRNTGELFF
- TRBJ2-2 TRBV29-1 - TGCAGCGTTGTGGGGGACATCGGGGAGCTGTTTTTT CSVVGDIGELFF
- TRBJ2-7 TRBV11-1 - TGTGCCAGCAGCTCCAGGATGGCCTACGAGCAGTACTTC CASSSRMAYEQYF
TRBD2 TRBJ2-2 TRBV7-3 - TGTGCCAGCAGCTTAAGGACTAGCGGGATTACCGGGGAGCTGTTTTTT CASSLRTSGITGELFF
TRBD1 TRBJ2-3 TRBV10-2 - TGCGCCAGCACGGACAGGAGCACAGATACGCAGTATTTT CASTDRSTDTQYF
TRBD1 TRBJ1-6 TRBV6-6 - TGTGCCAGCAGTCTGACAGGGGTGAGCTCCTATAATTCACCCCTCCACTTT CASSLTGVSSYNSPLHF
TRBD2 TRBJ2-7 TRBV7-9 - TGTGCCAGCAGCTTAGCCCTCCGGGACTACCGTAACGAGCAGTACTTC CASSLALRDYRNEQYF
TRBD2 TRBJ2-1 TRBV3-1/TRBV3-2 - TGTGCCAGCAGCCAACCGGGTCAGGGACTAGGGCAGTTCTTC CASSQPGQGLGQFF
TRBD1 TRBJ2-7 TRBV28 - TGTGCCAGCAGTGGGCCGGGACAGGGGGCGTATAAAGGGTCCTACGAGCAGTACTTC CASSGPGQGAYKGSYEQYF
- TRBJ1-5 TRBV14 - TGTGCCAGCAGCCAAGGACTCGCGACGCCCCAGCATTTT CASSQGLATPQHF
- TRBJ2-7 TRBV29-1 - TGCAGCGTTCACCTACAGGGTAATTACGAGCAGTACTTC CSVHLQGNYEQYF
TRBD2 TRBJ2-3 TRBV7-2 - TGTGCCAGCAGCTTAGATCCAGCGGGAGAGGATACGCAGTATTTT CASSLDPAGEDTQYF
- TRBJ2-2 TRBV5-4 once TGTGCCAGCAGCTTGGCAGGGCACGGGGAGCTGTTTTTT CASSLAGHGELFF
- TRBJ1-3 TRBV6-5 - TGTGCCAGCAGTTACTCGAGGGTTTACAACACCATATATTTT CASSYSRVYNTIYF
TRBD2 TRBJ2-3 TRBV6-6 - TGTGCCAGCAGTATGGAGCGGGGGCGCACAGATACGCAGTATTTT CASSMERGRTDTQYF
TRBD1 TRBJ2-1 TRBV2 - TGTGCCAGCAGTTTACAGGGGGCCCGTCATGGTGAGCAGTTCTTC CASSLQGARHGEQFF
- TRBJ1-5 TRBV12-3/TRBV12-4 - TGTGCCAGCAGGGGGACTGGGGATCAGCCCCAGCATTTT CASRGTGDQPQHF
- TRBJ2-1 TRBV5-1 - TGCGCCAGCAGCAAGGCCCAACAGGTCGGTGAGCAGTTCTTC CASSKAQQVGEQFF
- TRBJ2-1 TRBV29-1 - TGCAGCGTTGGAGAGGAGTGGGATGAGCAGTTCTTC CSVGEEWDEQFF
- TRBJ2-7 TRBV18 - TGTGCCAGCTCACCACGACCGGGGGTCTGGATCTACGAGCAGTACTTC CASSPRPGVWIYEQYF
- TRBJ1-2 TRBV18 - TGTGCCAGCTCACCACCTTCGGGGTATGGCTACACCTTC CASSPPSGYGYTF
TRBD2 TRBJ2-1 TRBV4-1 - TGCGCCAGCAGCCATACTAGCGGGAGCTCCTACAATGAGCAGTTCTTC CASSHTSGSSYNEQFF